This TCR beta chain was found in a study of OX40 agonist ivuxolimab in advanced cancers. Study-level information: Patients receiving dose escalation had hepatocellular carcinoma, melanoma, renal cell or head and neck cancer. Three individuals attained partial responses, comprising one hepatocellular carcinoma case and two cutaneous melanoma cases.

Study-level findings and limits: Relatively little clonal expansion, among the lowest observed, appeared in partial responders at 0.1-3.0 mg/kg. Expanded clones were, on average, more numerous among CD8+ T cells than CD4+.

The germline V gene has CDR1 SGHNT and CDR2 YENEEA. The germline V and J ends were trimmed by 5 bases and 6 bases, with 17 bases remaining between them. There are 14 residues in the CDR3. A note on this clone: Its matching antigen is unknown.

Profiling relied on immunoSEQ multiplex PCR, and the TCRdb table lists in-frame clones only, not all of them. The data show approximately 37,000 clones, 89% seen once. The material sequenced was CD4+ or CD8+ T cells sorted from blood, taken in a trial of the OX40 agonist ivuxolimab. This clonotype originated in an adult with an advanced solid tumor such as melanoma, head and neck, liver or kidney cancer. This chain connects TRBV11-3 to TRBJ2-7, with D unclear. The CDR3 region has the DNA TGTGCCAGCAGCGGGGTAGGCTACCCCTCCGAGCAGTACTTC. Translating it yields CASSGVGYPSEQYF.